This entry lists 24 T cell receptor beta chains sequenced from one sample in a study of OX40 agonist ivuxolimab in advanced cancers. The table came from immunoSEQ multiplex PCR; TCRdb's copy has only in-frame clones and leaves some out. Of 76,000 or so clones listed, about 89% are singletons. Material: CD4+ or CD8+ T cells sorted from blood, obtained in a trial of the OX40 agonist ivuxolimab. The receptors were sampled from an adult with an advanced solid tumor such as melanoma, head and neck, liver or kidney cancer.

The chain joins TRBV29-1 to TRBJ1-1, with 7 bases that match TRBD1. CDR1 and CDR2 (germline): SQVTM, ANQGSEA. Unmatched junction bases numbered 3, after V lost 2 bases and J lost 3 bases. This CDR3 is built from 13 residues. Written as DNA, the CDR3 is TGCAGCGTTGAAAGGGGGCGGCACACTGAAGCTTTCTTT. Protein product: CSVERGRHTEAFF.

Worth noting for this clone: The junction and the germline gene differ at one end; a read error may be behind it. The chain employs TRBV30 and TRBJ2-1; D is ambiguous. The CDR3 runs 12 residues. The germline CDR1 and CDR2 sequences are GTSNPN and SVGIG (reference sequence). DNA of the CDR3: TGTGCCTGGAGTGTAAACGAACCAAGCTTGCTCTTC. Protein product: CAWSVNEPSLLF.

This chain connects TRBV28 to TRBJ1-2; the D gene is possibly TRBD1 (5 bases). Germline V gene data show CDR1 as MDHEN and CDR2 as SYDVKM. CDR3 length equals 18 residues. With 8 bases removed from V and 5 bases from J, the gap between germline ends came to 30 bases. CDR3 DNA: TGTGCCAGCTCACCCGCCCGGGACTCTACCCCTTCGAGGTATGGCTACACCTTC. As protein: CASSPARDSTPSRYGYTF.

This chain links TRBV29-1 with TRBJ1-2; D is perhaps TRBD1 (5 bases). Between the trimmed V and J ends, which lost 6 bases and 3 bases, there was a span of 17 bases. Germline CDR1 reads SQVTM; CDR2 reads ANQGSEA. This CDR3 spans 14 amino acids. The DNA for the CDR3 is TGCAGCGTACTAAGGGGCAGGGCGGACTATGGCTACACCTTC. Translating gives CSVLRGRADYGYTF.

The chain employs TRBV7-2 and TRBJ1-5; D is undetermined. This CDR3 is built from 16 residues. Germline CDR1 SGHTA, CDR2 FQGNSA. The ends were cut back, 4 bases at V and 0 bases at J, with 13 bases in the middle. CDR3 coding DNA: TGTGCCAGCAGCTCCGGGATCCCGTATAGCAATCAGCCCCAGCATTTT. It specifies CASSSGIPYSNQPQHF. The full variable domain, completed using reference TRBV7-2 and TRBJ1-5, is GAGVSQSPSNKVTEKGKDVELRCDPISGHTALYWYRQSLGQGLEFLIYFQGNSAPDKSGLPSDRFSAERTGGSVSTLTIQRTQQEDSAVYLCASSSGIPYSNQPQHFGDGTRLSIL.

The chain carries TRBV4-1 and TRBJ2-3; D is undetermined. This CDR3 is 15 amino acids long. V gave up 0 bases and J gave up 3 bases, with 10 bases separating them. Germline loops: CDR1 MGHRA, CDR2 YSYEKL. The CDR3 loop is CASSQDDARTDTQYF. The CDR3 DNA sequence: TGCGCCAGCAGCCAAGATGATGCTAGAACAGATACGCAGTATTTT.

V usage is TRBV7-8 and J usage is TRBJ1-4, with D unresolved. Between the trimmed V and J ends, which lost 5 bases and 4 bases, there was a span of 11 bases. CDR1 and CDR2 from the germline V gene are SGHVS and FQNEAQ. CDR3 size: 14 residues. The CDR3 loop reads CASSKYQNNEKLFF. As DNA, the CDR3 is TGTGCCAGCAGCAAATACCAGAATAATGAAAAACTGTTTTTT.

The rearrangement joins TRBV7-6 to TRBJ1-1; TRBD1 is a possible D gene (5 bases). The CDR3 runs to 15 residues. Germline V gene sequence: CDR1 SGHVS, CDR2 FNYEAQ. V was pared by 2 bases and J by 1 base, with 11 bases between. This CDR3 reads CASSLQATGNTEAFF. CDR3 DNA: TGTGCCAGCAGCTTACAAGCCACAGGGAACACTGAAGCTTTCTTT.

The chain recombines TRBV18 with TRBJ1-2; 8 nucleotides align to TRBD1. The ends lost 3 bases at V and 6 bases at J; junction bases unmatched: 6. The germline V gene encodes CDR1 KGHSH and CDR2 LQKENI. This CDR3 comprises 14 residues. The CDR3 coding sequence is TGTGCCAGCTCACCCTTGGACAGGGAGCATGGCTACACCTTC. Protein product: CASSPLDREHGYTF.

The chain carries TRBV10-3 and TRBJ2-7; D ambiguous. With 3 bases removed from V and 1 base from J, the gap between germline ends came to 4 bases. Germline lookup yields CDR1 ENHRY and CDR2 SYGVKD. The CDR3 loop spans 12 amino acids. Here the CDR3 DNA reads TGTGCCATCAGTGAAATATCCTACGAGCAGTACTTC. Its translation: CAISEISYEQYF.

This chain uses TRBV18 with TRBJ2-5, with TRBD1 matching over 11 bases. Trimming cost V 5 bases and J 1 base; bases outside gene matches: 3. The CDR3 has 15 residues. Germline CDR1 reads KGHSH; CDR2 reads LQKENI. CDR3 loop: CASSWDRGSQETQYF. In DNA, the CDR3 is TGTGCCAGCTCATGGGACAGGGGGAGCCAAGAGACCCAGTACTTC.

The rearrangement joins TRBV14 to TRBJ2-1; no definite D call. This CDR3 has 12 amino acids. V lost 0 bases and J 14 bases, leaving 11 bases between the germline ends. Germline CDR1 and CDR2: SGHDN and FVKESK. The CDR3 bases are TGTGCCAGCAGCCAAGATCGGGCGGTAGAGTTCTTC. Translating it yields CASSQDRAVEFF. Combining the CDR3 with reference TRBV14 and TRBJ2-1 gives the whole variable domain EAGVTQFPSHSVIEKGQTVTLRCDPISGHDNLYWYRRVMGKEIKFLLHFVKESKQDESGMPNNRFLAERTGGTYSTLKVQPAELEDSGVYFCASSQDRAVEFFGPGTRLTVL.

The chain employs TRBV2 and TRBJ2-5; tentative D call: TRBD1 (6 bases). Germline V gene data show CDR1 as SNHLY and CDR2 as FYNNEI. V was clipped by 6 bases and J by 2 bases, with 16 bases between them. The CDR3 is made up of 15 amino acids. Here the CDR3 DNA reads TGTGCCAGCAGGCAGGGGAGAGGTCGGCAAGAGACCCAGTACTTC. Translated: CASRQGRGRQETQYF.

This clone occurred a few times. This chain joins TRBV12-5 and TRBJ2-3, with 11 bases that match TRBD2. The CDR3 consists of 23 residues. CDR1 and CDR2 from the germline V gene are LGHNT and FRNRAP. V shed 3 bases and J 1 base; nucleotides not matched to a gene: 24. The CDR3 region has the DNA TGTGCTAGTGGTTTCCGGGACACCCTAGCGGGAGGTATGGGAGCGCGGGGCACAGATACGCAGTATTTT. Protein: CASGFRDTLAGGMGARGTDTQYF.

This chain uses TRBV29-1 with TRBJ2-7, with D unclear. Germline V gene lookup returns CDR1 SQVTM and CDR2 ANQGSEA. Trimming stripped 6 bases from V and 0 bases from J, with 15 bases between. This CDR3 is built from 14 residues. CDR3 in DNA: TGCAGCGTGCCAAGCCCATGGAACTCCTACGAGCAGTACTTC. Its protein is CSVPSPWNSYEQYF.

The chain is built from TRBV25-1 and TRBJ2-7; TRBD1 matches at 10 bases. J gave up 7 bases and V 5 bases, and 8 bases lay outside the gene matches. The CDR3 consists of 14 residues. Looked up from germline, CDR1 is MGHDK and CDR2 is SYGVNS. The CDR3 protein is CASSSRQGASEQYF. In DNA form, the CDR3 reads TGTGCCAGCAGTTCCCGACAGGGGGCGTCAGAGCAGTACTTC.

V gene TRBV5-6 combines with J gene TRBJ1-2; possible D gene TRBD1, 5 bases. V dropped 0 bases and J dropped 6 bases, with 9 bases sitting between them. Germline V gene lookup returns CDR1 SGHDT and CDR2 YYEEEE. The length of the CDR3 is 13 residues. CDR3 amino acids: CASSLVAGNGYTF. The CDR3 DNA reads TGTGCCAGCAGCTTGGTCGCAGGGAATGGCTACACCTTC.

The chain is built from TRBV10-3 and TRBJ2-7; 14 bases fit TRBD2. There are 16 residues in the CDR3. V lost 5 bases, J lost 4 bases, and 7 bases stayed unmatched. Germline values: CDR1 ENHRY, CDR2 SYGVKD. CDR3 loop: CAISTTSGRAGYEQYF. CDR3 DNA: TGTGCCATCAGTACGACTAGCGGGAGGGCCGGGTACGAGCAGTACTTC.

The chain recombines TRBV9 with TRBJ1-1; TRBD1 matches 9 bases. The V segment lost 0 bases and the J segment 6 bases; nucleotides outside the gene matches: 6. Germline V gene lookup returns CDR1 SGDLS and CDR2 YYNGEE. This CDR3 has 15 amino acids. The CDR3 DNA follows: TGTGCCAGCAGCGTAGTAGGACAGGGGAAGGCTGAAGCTTTCTTT. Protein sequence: CASSVVGQGKAEAFF.

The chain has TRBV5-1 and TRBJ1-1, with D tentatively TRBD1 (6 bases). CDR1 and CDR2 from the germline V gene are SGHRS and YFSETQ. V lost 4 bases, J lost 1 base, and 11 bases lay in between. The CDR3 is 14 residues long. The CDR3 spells CASSLDSSNTEAFF. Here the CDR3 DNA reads TGCGCCAGCAGCCTGGACAGCTCGAACACTGAAGCTTTCTTT.

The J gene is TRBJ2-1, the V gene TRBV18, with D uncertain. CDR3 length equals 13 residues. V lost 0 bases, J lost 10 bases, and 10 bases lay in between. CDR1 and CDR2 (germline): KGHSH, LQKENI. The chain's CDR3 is CASSPPAANEQFF. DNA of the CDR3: TGTGCCAGCTCACCACCGGCGGCAAACGAGCAGTTCTTC.

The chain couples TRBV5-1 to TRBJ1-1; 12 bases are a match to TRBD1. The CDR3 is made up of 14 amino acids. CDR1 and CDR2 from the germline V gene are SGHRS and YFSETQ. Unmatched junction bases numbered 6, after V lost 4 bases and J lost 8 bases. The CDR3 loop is CASSKGQGAGEAFF. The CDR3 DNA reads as TGCGCCAGCAGCAAGGGACAGGGGGCCGGGGAAGCTTTCTTT.

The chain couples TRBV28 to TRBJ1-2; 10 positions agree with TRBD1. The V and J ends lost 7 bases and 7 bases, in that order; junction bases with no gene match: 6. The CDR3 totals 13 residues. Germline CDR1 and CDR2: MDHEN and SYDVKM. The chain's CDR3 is CASTPGDRGGYTF. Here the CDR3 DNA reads TGTGCCAGCACCCCGGGGGACAGGGGTGGCTACACCTTC.

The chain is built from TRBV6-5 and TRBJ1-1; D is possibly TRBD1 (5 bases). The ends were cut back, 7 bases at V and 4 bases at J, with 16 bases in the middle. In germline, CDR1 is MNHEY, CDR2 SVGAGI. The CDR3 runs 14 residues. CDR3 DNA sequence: TGTGCCAGCACCCCTCGGGCGGGGGGCACTGAAGCTTTCTTT. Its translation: CASTPRAGGTEAFF.